This TCR beta chain is drawn from a study of shared clonotypes between healthy human individuals. On this clone: The antigen remains undetermined.

Study-wide points: Rarefaction analysis demonstrated incomplete sorted-subset sequencing notwithstanding large depth.

CD45RO-negative, CCR7-selected cells formed the naive CD8 fraction, which excluded terminally differentiated effector memory CD45RA+ cells. All donors were healthy HIV-negative adults lacking recent acute infections or vaccinations. Sequencing used immunoSEQ multiplex PCR; TCRdb keeps in-frame clones, though not all of them. The table lists about 2 million clones, about 95% of them singletons. V lost 4 bases and J 2 bases, leaving 13 bases between the germline ends. The CDR3 contains 15 residues. Germline CDR1 reads SGHVS; CDR2 reads FQNEAQ. The sequenced sample was naive CD8+ T cells sorted from blood. The source is a man between 18 and 35 years old in good health. The rearrangement links TRBV7-8 to TRBJ2-3, with D possibly matching TRBD1 (7 bases). The CDR3 DNA sequence: TGTGCCAGCAGCTCGACAGGGACTTCCACAGATACGCAGTATTTT. Protein: CASSSTGTSTDTQYF. The variable domain in full, completed from reference TRBV7-8 and TRBJ2-3, reads GAGVSQSPRYKVAKRGQDVALRCDPISGHVSLFWYQQALGQGPEFLTYFQNEAQLDKSGLPSDRFFAERPEGSVSTLKIQRTQQEDSAVYLCASSSTGTSTDTQYFGPGTRLTVL.